This section outlines one T cell receptor beta chain sequence together with its context. The source of the sample is a study of blood T cell repertoires in COVID-19. Study in general: T cells, B-cell-depleted T cells, or PBMCs supplied cDNA or gDNA.

Under the authors' procedure: Cell counts per sample came from amplifying reference gene primers. Sequencing used immunoSEQ multiplex PCR; TCRdb keeps in-frame clones, though not all of them. V and J calls and clone size are copied from that table; D and trimming were computed from the DNA. This sample carries roughly 500,000 clones, approximately 90% of them seen once, and the ten largest clones take 1.5% to 2%. Deletions cut 0 bases from V and 4 bases from J, with 3 bases between. The CDR3 covers 11 residues. CDR1 and CDR2 from the germline V gene are GTSNPN and SVGIG (reference sequence). Participants, roughly 18 to 100 years old, spanned 25 or so US areas.

The TCR originated in a woman between 40 and 50 years old who had recovered from COVID-19. The V gene is TRBV30, the J gene TRBJ1-1, with D hard to call. The sample consisted of PBMCs or T cells enriched from blood (not recorded which). CDR3 DNA: TGTGCCTGGAGTGTACTCACTGAAGCTTTCTTT. Residues: CAWSVLTEAFF.